This TCR beta chain was found in a study of radiation and T cells in renal cell carcinoma. Regarding time point: blood 4 weeks post-SBRT, at nephrectomy. Treatment noted: 15 Gy SBRT to primary tumor, nephrectomy 4 weeks later. Nephrectomy followed 15 Gy stereotactic body radiation by 4 weeks. Clear cell pathology was present in this patient's renal cell carcinoma. Sequenced by immunoSEQ multiplex PCR; TCRdb stores in-frame clones only, minus some. The sample shows roughly 45,000 clones, 80% to 85% of them seen only once. Trimming pared 8 bases from V and 4 bases from J, leaving 17 bases between. The CDR3 is made up of 15 amino acids. Germline lookup yields CDR1 SGHTA and CDR2 FQGTGA.

The sequence was collected from a woman in her sixties or seventies with renal cell carcinoma. This rearrangement joins TRBV7-3 to TRBJ2-2; TRBD1 might be the D (5 bases). The specimen comprised blood, sampled from a patient whose treatment included radiotherapy and nephrectomy. Written as DNA, the CDR3 is TGTGCCAGCGCCCGCGACAGAGAAGCCACCGGGGAGCTGTTTTTT. Translation gives CASARDREATGELFF.